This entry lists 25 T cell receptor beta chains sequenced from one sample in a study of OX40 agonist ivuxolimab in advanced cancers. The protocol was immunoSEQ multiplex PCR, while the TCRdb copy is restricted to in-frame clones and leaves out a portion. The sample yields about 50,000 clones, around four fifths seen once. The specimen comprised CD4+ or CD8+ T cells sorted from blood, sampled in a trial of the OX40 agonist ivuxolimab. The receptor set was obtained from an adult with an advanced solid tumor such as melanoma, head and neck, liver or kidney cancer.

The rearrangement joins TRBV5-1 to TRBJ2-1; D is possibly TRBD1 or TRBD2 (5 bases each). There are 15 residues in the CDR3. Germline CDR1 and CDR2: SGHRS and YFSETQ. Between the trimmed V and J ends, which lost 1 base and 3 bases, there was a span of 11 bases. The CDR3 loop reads CASSLPGARYNEQFF. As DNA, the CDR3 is TGCGCCAGCAGCTTGCCCGGGGCGCGCTACAATGAGCAGTTCTTC.

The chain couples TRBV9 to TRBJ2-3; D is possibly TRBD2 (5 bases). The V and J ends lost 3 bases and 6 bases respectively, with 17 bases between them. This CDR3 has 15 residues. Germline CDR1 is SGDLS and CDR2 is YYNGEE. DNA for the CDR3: TGTGCCAGCAGCGCTACGGGGTCGATGGGGGATACGCAGTATTTT. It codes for CASSATGSMGDTQYF.

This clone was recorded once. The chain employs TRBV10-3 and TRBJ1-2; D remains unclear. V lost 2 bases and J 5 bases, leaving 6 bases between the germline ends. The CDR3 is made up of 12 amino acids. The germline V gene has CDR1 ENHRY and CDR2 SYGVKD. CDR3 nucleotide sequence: TGTGCCATCAGTGAGGCACTTTATGGCTACACCTTC. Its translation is CAISEALYGYTF.

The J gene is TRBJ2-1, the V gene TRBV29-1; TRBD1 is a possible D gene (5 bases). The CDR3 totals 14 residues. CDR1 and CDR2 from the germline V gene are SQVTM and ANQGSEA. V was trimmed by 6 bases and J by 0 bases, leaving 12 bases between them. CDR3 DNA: TGCAGCGTGGGGCGGCCCGGCTCCTACAATGAGCAGTTCTTC. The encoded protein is CSVGRPGSYNEQFF.

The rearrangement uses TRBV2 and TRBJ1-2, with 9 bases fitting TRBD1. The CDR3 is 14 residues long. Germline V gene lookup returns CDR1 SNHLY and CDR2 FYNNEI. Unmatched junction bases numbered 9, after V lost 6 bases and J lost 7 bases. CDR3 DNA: TGTGCCAGCAGCGCTAACAGGGGGCGTCCTGGCTACACCTTC. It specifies CASSANRGRPGYTF.

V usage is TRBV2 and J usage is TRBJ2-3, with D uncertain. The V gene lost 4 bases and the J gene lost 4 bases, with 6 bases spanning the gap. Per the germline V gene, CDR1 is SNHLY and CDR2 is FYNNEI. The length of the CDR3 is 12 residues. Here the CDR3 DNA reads TGTGCCAGCAGTGTGATGGCAGATACGCAGTATTTT. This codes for CASSVMADTQYF.

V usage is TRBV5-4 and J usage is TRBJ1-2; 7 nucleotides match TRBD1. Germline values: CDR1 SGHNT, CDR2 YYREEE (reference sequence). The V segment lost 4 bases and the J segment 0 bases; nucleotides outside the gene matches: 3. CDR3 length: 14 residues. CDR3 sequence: CASSPGGTNYGYTF. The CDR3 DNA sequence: TGTGCCAGCAGCCCAGGGGGGACTAACTATGGCTACACCTTC.

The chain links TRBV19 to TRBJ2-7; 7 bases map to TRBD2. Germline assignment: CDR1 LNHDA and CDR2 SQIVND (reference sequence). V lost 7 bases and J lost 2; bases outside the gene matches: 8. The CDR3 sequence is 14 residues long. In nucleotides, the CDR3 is TGTGCCAGTAAACCCGAGGGGAGGGCCTACGAGCAGTACTTC. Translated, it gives CASKPEGRAYEQYF.

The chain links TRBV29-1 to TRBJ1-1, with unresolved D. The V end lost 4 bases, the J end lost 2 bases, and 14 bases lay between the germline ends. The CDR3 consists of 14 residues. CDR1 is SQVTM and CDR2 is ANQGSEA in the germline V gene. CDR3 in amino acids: CSVARGDVNTEAFF. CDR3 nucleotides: TGCAGCGTTGCTCGAGGCGACGTAAACACTGAAGCTTTCTTT.

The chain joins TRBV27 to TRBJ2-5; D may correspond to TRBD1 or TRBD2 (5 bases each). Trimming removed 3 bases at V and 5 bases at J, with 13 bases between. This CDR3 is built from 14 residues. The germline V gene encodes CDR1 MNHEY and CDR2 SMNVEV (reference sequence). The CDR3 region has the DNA TGTGCCAGCAGTTTTGGGGGAACCGTCGAGACCCAGTACTTC. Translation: CASSFGGTVETQYF.

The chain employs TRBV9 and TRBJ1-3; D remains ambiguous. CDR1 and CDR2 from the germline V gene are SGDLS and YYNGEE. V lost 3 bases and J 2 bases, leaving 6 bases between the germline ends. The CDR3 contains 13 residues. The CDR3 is CASSAEAGNTIYF. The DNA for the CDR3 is TGTGCCAGCAGCGCGGAAGCTGGAAACACCATATATTTT.

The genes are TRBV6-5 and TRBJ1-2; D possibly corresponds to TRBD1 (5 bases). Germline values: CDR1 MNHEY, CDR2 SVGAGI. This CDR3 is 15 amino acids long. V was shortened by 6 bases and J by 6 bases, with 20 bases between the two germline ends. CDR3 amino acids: CASRRAGRVSDGYTF. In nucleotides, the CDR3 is TGTGCCAGCAGACGGGCGGGCAGGGTCAGCGATGGCTACACCTTC.

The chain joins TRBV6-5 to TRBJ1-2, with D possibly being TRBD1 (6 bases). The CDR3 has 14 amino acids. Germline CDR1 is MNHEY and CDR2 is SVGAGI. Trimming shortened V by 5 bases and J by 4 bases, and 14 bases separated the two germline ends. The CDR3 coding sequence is TGTGCCAGCAGTCCGGTCAGGGGCCCCTATGGCTACACCTTC. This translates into CASSPVRGPYGYTF.

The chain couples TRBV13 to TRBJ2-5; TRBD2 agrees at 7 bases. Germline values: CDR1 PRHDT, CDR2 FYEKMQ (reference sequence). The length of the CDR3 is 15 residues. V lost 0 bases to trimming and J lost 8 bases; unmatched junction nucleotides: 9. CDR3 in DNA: TGTGCCAGCAGCTTAGGGCGACCTAGCGGAGGTACCCAGTACTTC. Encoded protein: CASSLGRPSGGTQYF.

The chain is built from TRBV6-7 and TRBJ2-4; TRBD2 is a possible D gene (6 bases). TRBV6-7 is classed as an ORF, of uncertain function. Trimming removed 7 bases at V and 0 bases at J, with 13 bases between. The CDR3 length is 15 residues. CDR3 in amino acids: CASTHLGGAKNIQYF. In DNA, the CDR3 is TGTGCCAGCACCCACCTGGGGGGAGCCAAAAACATTCAGTACTTC.

In DNA form, the CDR3 reads TGTGCCAGCAGCAAGGACGGGGTCCCAGATACGCAGTATTTT. Translation gives CASSKDGVPDTQYF. The rearrangement uses TRBV21-1 and TRBJ2-3; TRBD2, the D gene given by the table, was not confirmed from the DNA. TRBV21-1 is shown as a pseudogene. This CDR3 region has 14 residues.

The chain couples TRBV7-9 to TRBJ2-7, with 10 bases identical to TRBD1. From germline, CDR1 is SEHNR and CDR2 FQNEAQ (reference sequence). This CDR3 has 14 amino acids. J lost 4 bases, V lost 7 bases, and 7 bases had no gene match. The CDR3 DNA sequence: TGTGCCAGCACCGGGACAGGGGATAATTACGAGCAGTACTTC. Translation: CASTGTGDNYEQYF.

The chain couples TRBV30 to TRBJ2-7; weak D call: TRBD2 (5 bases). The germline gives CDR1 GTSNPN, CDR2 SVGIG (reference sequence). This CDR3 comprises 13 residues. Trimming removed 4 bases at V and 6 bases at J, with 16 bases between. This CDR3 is CAWNTEGRGEQYF. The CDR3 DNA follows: TGTGCCTGGAATACCGAAGGTCGGGGCGAGCAGTACTTC.

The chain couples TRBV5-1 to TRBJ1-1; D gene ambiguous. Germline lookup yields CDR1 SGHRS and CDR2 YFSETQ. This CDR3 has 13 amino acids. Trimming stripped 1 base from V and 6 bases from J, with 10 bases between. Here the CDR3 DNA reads TGCGCCAGCAGCTTGTCCCAAGGGCCTGAAGCTTTCTTT. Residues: CASSLSQGPEAFF.

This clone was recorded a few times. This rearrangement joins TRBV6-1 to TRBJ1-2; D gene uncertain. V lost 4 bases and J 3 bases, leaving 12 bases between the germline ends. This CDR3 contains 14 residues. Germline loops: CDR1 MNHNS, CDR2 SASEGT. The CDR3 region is CASSAEYIDYGYTF. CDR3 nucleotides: TGTGCCAGCAGTGCGGAGTACATCGACTATGGCTACACCTTC.

Here the CDR3 reads CASSRTEGYTEAFF. The CDR3 DNA follows: TGTGCCAGCAGCCGCACGGAGGGCTACACTGAAGCTTTCTTT. The chain couples TRBV7-9 to TRBJ1-1; no reliable D call. The CDR3 sequence is 14 residues long. In germline, CDR1 is SEHNR, CDR2 FQNEAQ (reference sequence). Deletions cut 5 bases from V and 3 bases from J, with 13 bases between.

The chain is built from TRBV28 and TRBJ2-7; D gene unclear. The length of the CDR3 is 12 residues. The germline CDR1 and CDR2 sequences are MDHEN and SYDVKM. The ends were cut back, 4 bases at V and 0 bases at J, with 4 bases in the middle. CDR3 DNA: TGTGCCAGCAGTTCAAGCTCCTACGAGCAGTACTTC. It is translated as CASSSSSYEQYF. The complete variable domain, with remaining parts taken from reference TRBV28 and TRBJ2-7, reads DVKVTQSSRYLVKRTGEKVFLECVQDMDHENMFWYRQDPGLGLRLIYFSYDVKMKEKGDIPEGYSVSREKKERFSLILESASTNQTSMYLCASSSSSYEQYFGPGTRLTVT.

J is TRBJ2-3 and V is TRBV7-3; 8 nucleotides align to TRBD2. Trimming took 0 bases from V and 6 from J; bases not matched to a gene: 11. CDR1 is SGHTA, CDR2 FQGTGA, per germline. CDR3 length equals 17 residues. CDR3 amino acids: CASSLTRSGGGGDTQYF. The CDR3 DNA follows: TGTGCCAGCAGCTTAACGAGGAGCGGGGGTGGCGGGGATACGCAGTATTTT.

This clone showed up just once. For the CDR3, the DNA is TGTGCCAGTAGTTCCAGGACAGGGGCAGATACGCAGTATTTT. Amino acids: CASSSRTGADTQYF. The J gene is TRBJ2-3, the V gene TRBV19; 9 nucleotides agree with TRBD1. CDR1 is LNHDA, CDR2 SQIVND, per germline (reference sequence). The V segment lost 5 bases and the J segment 4 bases; nucleotides outside the gene matches: 4. The CDR3 extends over 14 amino acids. The complete variable domain, with remaining parts taken from reference TRBV19 and TRBJ2-3, reads DGGITQSPKYLFRKEGQNVTLSCEQNLNHDAMYWYRQDPGQGLRLIYYSQIVNDFQKGDIAEGYSVSREKKESFPLTVTSAQKNPTAFYLCASSSRTGADTQYFGPGTRLTVL.

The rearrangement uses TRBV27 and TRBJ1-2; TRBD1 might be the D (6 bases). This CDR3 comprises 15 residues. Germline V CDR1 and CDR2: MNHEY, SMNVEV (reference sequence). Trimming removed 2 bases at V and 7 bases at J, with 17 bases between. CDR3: CASSLQGGGASGYTF. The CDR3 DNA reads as TGTGCCAGCAGTTTACAGGGAGGGGGGGCGTCTGGCTACACCTTC.